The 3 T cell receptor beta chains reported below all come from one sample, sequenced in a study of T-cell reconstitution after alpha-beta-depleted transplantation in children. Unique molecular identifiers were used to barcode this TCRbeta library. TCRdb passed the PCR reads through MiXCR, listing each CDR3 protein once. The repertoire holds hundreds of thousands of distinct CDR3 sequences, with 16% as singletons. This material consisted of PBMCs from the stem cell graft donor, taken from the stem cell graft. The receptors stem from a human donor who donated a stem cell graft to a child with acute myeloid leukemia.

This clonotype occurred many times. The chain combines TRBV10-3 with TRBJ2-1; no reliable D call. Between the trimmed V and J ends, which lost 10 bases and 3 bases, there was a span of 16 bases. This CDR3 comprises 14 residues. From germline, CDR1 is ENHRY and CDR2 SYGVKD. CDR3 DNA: TGTGCCACGGCTGGCGATAACTACTACAATGAGCAGTTCTTC. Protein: CATAGDNYYNEQFF.

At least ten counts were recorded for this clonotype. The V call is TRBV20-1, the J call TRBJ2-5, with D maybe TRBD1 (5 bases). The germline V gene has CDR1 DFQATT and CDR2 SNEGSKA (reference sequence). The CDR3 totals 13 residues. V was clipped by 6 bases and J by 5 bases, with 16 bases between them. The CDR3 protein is CSAEPTVGETQYF. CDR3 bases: TGCAGTGCCGAACCGACAGTGGGGGAGACCCAGTACTTC.

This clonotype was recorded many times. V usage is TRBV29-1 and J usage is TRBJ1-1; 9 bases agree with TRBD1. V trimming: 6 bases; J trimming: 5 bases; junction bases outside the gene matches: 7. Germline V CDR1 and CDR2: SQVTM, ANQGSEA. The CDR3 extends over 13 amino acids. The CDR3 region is CSVLAGQGTEAFF. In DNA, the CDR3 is TGCAGCGTCCTAGCAGGACAGGGGACTGAAGCTTTCTTT.